The clone carrying this TCR beta chain was picked up many times. Antigen unknown. CDR1 is LGHNT and CDR2 is FRNRAP in the germline V gene. This CDR3 is 12 amino acids long. V was clipped by 6 bases and J by 5 bases, with 11 bases between them. The data were taken from a study of T cells in Graves' hyperthyroidism and ophthalmopathy. Study at large: Peripheral blood was acquired at first diagnosis, ahead of any therapy whatsoever.

Overall study findings and caveats: Most clonotypes that expanded in the thyroid above 0.001 also showed up in blood.

Amplified TCR beta CDR3 regions derived from RNA transcripts. RT-PCR in the first round (using the HTBI primer set) targeted the TCR CDR3. TCRdb redid the calling of the multiplex PCR reads with MiXCR, one entry per CDR3 protein. Of fewer than 250,000 distinct CDR3 sequences in the sample, about 25% were seen once. Ophthalmopathy patients showed a Clinical Activity Score of at least 3, NOSPECS grade of at least 4 and duration under 3 months. Each diagnosis drew on symptoms, thyroxine, TRAb, thyroid ultrasound and orbital computed tomography findings. The chain carries TRBV12-5 and TRBJ2-7; TRBD2 might be the D (5 bases). The sample comprised blood. This clonotype originated in a woman aged 40 to 55 with Graves' ophthalmopathy. The CDR3 here is CASGPDYNEQYF. In nucleotides, the CDR3 is TGTGCTAGTGGCCCCGACTACAACGAGCAGTACTTC.